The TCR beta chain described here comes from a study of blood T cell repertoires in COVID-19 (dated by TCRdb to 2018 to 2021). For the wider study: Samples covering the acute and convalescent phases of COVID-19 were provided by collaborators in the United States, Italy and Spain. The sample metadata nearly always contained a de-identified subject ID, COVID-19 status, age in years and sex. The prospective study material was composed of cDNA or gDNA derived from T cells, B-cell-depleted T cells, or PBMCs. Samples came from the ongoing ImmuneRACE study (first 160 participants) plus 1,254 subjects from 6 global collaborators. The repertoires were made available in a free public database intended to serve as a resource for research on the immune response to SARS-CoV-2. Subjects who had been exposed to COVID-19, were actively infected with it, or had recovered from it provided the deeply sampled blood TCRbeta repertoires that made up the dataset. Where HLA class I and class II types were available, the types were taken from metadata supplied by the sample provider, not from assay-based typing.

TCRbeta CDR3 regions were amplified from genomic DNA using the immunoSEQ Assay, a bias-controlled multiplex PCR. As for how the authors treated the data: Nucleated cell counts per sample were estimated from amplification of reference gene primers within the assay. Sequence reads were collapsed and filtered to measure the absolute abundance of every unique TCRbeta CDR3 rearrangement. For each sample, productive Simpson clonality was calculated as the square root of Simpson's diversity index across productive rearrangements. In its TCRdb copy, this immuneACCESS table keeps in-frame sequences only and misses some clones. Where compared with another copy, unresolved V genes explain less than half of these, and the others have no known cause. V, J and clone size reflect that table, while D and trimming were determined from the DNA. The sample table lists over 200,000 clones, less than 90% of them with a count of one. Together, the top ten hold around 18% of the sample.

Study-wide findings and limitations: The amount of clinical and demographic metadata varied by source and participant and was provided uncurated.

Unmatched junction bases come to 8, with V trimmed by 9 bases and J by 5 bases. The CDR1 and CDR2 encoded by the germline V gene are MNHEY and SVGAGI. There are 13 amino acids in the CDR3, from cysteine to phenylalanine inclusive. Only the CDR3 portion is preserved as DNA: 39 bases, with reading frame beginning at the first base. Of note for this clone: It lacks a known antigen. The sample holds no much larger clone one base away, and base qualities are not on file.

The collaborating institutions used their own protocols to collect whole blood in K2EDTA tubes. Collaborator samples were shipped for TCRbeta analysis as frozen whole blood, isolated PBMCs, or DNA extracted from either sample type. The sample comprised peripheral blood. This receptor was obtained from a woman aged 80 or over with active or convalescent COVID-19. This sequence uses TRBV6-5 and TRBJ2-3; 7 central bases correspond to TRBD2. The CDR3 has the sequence CARKGGSRDTQYF. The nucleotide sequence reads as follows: TGTGCCAGGAAGGGAGGGTCCAGAGATACGCAGTATTTT.